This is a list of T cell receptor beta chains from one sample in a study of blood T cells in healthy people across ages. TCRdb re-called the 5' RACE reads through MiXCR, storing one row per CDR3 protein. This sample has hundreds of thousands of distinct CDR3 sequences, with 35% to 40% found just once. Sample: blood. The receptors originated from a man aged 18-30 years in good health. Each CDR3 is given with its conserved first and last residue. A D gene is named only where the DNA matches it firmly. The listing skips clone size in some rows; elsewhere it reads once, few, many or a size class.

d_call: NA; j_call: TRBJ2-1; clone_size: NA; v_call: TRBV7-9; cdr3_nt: TGTGCCAGCAGCTCCGCTGGGCAATTAAATGAGCAGTTCTTC; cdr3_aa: CASSSAGQLNEQFF
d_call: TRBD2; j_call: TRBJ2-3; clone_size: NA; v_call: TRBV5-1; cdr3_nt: TGCGCCAGCAGATTGACTAGCGGCACAGATACGCAGTATTTT; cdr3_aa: CASRLTSGTDTQYF
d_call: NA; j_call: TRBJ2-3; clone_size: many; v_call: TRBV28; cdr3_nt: TGTGCCAGCAGGTACAGGGTGAGCGGCACAGATACGCAGTATTTT; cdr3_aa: CASRYRVSGTDTQYF
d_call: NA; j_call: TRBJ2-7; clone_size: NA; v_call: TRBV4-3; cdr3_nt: TGCGCCAGCAGCCAAGATCTGAGTTTGGCCTACGAGCAGTACTTC; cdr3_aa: CASSQDLSLAYEQYF
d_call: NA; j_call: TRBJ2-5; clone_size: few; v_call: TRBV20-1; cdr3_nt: TGCAGTGCTAACCCCCAGGGGGGGCGAGAGACCCAGTACTTC; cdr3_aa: CSANPQGGRETQYF
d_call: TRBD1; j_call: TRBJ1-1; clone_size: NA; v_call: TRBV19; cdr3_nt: TGTGCCAGTAGTCCGAGGGGCAGGGGGCATGACACTGAAGCTTTCTTT; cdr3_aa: CASSPRGRGHDTEAFF
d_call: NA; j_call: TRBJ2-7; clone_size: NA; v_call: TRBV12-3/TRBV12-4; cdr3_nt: TGTGCCAGCAGTTCAACGCCGGGCGGCGCTTTCTCCTACAATGAGCAGTACTTC; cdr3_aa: CASSSTPGGAFSYNEQYF
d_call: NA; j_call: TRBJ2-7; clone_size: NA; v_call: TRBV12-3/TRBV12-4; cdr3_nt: TGTGCCAGCAGTTTTTGGGGGGGCGCCTTTATATGGGAGCAGTACTTC; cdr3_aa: CASSFWGGAFIWEQYF
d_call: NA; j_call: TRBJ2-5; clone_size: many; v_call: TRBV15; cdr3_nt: TGTGCCACCAGCAGAGATTTTGGGGGACAAGAGACCCAGTACTTC; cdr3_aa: CATSRDFGGQETQYF
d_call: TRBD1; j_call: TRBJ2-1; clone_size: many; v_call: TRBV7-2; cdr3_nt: TGTGCCAGCAGCAGACAGGGGGACGGCAATGAGCAGTTCTTC; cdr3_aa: CASSRQGDGNEQFF
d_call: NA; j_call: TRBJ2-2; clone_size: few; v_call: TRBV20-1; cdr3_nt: TGCAGTGCTAGATTCGGGCAGACTCCCGGGGAGCTGTTTTTT; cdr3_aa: CSARFGQTPGELFF